The 10 T cell receptor beta chains presented below share a single source sample, sequenced in a study of blood T cell repertoires in COVID-19. Generated by immunoSEQ multiplex PCR, the TCRdb table keeps only in-frame clones and is missing some. Of more than 65,000 clones in the sample, over 65% were seen once. The material sequenced was peripheral blood. The origin of the receptors is a woman aged 70-85 years with acute or convalescent COVID-19.

This clone was observed once. The chain joins TRBV5-1 to TRBJ2-1, with 8 bases matching TRBD2. V was clipped by 4 bases and J by 3 bases; unmatched bases: 9. The germline V gene encodes CDR1 SGHRS and CDR2 YFSETQ. The CDR3 is 16 residues long. The CDR3 spells CASSTRAGGLYNEQFF. The CDR3 DNA reads TGCGCCAGCAGCACACGGGCGGGGGGACTCTACAATGAGCAGTTCTTC.

V is TRBV30 and J is TRBJ1-6; D may be TRBD1 (5 bases). The CDR3 contains 13 residues. Trimming cost V 4 bases and J 3 bases, with 7 bases left between them. Germline lookup yields CDR1 GTSNPN and CDR2 SVGIG (reference sequence). CDR3 amino acids: CAWIDSYNSPLHF. The CDR3 nucleotides read TGTGCCTGGATTGACAGCTATAATTCACCCCTCCACTTT.

The V gene is TRBV19, the J gene TRBJ1-2; D is uncertain. V was shortened by 7 bases and J by 6 bases, with 18 bases between the two germline ends. The CDR3 runs 14 residues. Germline CDR1 reads LNHDA; CDR2 reads SQIVND (reference sequence). In DNA form, the CDR3 reads TGTGCCAGTAACCACCCGGCTCTGAGGCATGGCTACACCTTC. Translation gives CASNHPALRHGYTF.

This clone was counted a single time. V usage is TRBV5-1 and J usage is TRBJ1-3; 7 positions agree with TRBD1. Per the germline V gene, CDR1 is SGHRS and CDR2 is YFSETQ. The CDR3 runs to 17 residues. V gave up 3 bases and J gave up 0 bases; unmatched junction bases: 9. The CDR3 spells CASSWGQPQSSGNTIYF. CDR3 sequence (DNA): TGCGCCAGCAGCTGGGGACAGCCCCAGAGCTCTGGAAACACCATATATTTT. Full variable domain (rest looked up from reference TRBV5-1 and TRBJ1-3): KAGVTQTPRYLIKTRGQQVTLSCSPISGHRSVSWYQQTPGQGLQFLFEYFSETQRNKGNFPGRFSGRQFSNSRSEMNVSTLELGDSALYLCASSWGQPQSSGNTIYFGEGSWLTVV.

The chain is built from TRBV25-1 and TRBJ1-5; D gene uncertain. Trimming left V 4 bases short and J 4 bases short, with 8 bases between. The germline V gene has CDR1 MGHDK and CDR2 SYGVNS. This CDR3 region has 13 residues. CDR3 sequence (DNA): TGTGCCAGCAGTGGAGGGCAGAATCAGCCCCAGCATTTT. Amino acid sequence: CASSGGQNQPQHF.

The CDR3 protein is CASSPGQGLRYTF. As DNA, the CDR3 is TGTGCCAGCAGTCCGGGACAGGGTTTACGCTACACCTTC. The rearrangement uses TRBV12-3 or TRBV12-4 and TRBJ1-2, with 9 positions matching TRBD1. The CDR3 is 13 amino acids. V was pared by 5 bases and J by 9 bases, with 7 bases of the junction left unmatched.

The chain employs TRBV27 and TRBJ1-1; 7 bases map to TRBD1. Trimming cost V 6 bases and J 1 base; bases outside gene matches: 5. The CDR3 length is 14 residues. Germline loops: CDR1 MNHEY, CDR2 SMNVEV (reference sequence). The CDR3 spells CASSPQGSNTEAFF. The CDR3 nucleotides are TGTGCCAGCAGCCCACAGGGGTCGAACACTGAAGCTTTCTTT.

This clone has more than one count but fewer than ten. The chain is built from TRBV5-1 and TRBJ2-2; unclear D gene. The CDR3 totals 13 residues. V lost 3 bases and J 1 base, leaving 4 bases between the germline ends. Germline assignment: CDR1 SGHRS and CDR2 YFSETQ. The CDR3 DNA follows: TGCGCCAGCAGCTCCAAGAACACCGGGGAGCTGTTTTTT. Residues: CASSSKNTGELFF.

J is TRBJ2-3 and V is TRBV5-4; 12 bases match TRBD2. The CDR3 runs 16 residues. Germline-derived CDR1 and CDR2 are SGHNT and YYREEE (reference sequence). Losses at the gene ends were 4 bases for V and 5 bases for J; bases not matched to a gene: 8. This chain's CDR3 is CASSLPSGGAEDTQYF. DNA for the CDR3: TGTGCCAGCAGCCTCCCTAGCGGGGGGGCGGAAGATACGCAGTATTTT. The full variable domain, rest sourced from reference TRBV5-4 and TRBJ2-3, is ETGVTQSPTHLIKTRGQQVTLRCSSQSGHNTVSWYQQALGQGPQFIFQYYREEENGRGNFPPRFSGLQFPNYSSELNVNALELDDSALYLCASSLPSGGAEDTQYFGPGTRLTVL.

This rearrangement joins TRBV4-1 to TRBJ1-2; TRBD1 might be the D (5 bases). Germline assignment: CDR1 MGHRA and CDR2 YSYEKL. The CDR3 spans 14 residues. V was pared by 3 bases and J by 8 bases, with 16 bases between. CDR3: CASSHRAETVGYTF. DNA for the CDR3: TGCGCCAGCAGCCACAGGGCAGAGACGGTCGGCTACACCTTC.